These 13 T cell receptor beta chains came from one sample sequenced in a study of regulatory T cells in long-lasting Graves disease (TCRdb year 2021). Receptor amplification or capture employed multiplex PCR. Instrument on record: Illumina HiSeq 4000. TCR beta libraries were built with iRepertoire HTBI primers and Arm-PCR amplification of CDR3 regions. The public sequencing data were trimmed at Q25 with fastp and processed into clonotypes with MiXCR by TCRdb, which kept only in-frame beta chains. Rows are unified per CDR3 protein, each entry keeping the most common DNA and genes. Present in this sample are 300,000 to 450,000 distinct CDR3 sequences, about 14% of which were seen just once. About 24% of the sample lies in the top ten. Sample time point, as interpreted from the label and publication: newly diagnosed GD, antithyroid drugs for less than 3 months. For both TCR sequencing and RNA sequencing, RNA was extracted from PBMCs using TRIzol.

Source: peripheral blood mononuclear cells (PBMCs), taken at new diagnosis, from a patient treated with antithyroid drugs. Source of these receptors: a female donor with Graves disease.

The sample holds many counts of this clonotype. V and J are TRBV6-1 and TRBJ2-5, with TRBD1 matching over 9 bases. The V gene's germline CDR1 is MNHNS and CDR2 SASEGT. The length of the CDR3 is 14 residues. Trimming removed 6 bases from V and 5 bases from J; junction bases left unmatched: 7. The CDR3 here is CASRQQGAGETQYF. CDR3 DNA sequence: TGTGCCAGCAGGCAACAGGGGGCAGGGGAGACCCAGTACTTC.

The rearrangement links TRBV7-9 to TRBJ1-1; TRBD1 aligns across 11 bases. Unmatched junction bases numbered 6, after V lost 4 bases and J lost 5 bases. The CDR3 is made up of 15 amino acids. Germline-derived CDR1 and CDR2 are SEHNR and FQNEAQ (reference sequence). CDR3: CASSSGQGVETEAFF. The CDR3 DNA sequence: TGTGCCAGCAGCTCGGGACAGGGGGTTGAGACTGAAGCTTTCTTT.

This clonotype was detected only once. This sequence may be a read error, since a much larger clone differs from it by one base. The chain uses TRBV9 and TRBJ1-3; D remains unclear. CDR3 length: 17 amino acids. Germline lookup yields CDR1 SGDLS and CDR2 YYNGEE. DNA for the CDR3: TGTGCCAGCGGCGTAGAAGGCGGCACCTCTTACGGAAACACCATATATTTT. Translation gives CASGVEGGTSYGNTIYF.

This clonotype was observed many times. The chain links TRBV6-1 to TRBJ1-5; 12 nucleotides match TRBD1. Germline V CDR1 and CDR2: MNHNS, SASEGT. After removal of 6 bases from V and 3 bases from J, the junction contained 6 bases not matched to a gene. CDR3 length: 16 residues. The CDR3 coding sequence is TGTGCCAGCAGCGAGGGGACAGGGGGCTTCAATCAGCCCCAGCATTTT. Translation: CASSEGTGGFNQPQHF.

This clonotype is a singleton in its sample. V gene TRBV19 combines with J gene TRBJ1-2; 7 bases are shared with TRBD1. From germline, CDR1 is LNHDA and CDR2 SQIVND (reference sequence). The V segment lost 5 bases and the J segment 4 bases; nucleotides outside the gene matches: 10. The CDR3 extends over 15 amino acids. As DNA, the CDR3 is TGTGCCAGTAGTTCACCGACAGGGCGGGTCTATGGCTACACCTTC. It translates to CASSSPTGRVYGYTF.

The gene calls are TRBV27 and TRBJ2-6, with D uncertain. The CDR3 has 17 residues. V lost 4 bases to trimming and J lost 3 bases, with 16 bases between them. Germline V lookup: CDR1 MNHEY, CDR2 SMNVEV (reference sequence). The CDR3 coding sequence is TGTGCCAGCAGTTCCACAATTGAACCCTTTGGGGCCAACGTCCTGACTTTC. Translation gives CASSSTIEPFGANVLTF.

The table lists this clonotype with many counts. The CDR3 sequence: CASTDVSNEKLFF. CDR3 bases: TGTGCCAGCACCGATGTTTCAAATGAAAAACTGTTTTTT. This chain links TRBV12-3 or TRBV12-4 with TRBJ1-4; D gene ambiguous. Trimming shortened V by 7 bases and J by 5 bases, and 11 bases separated the two germline ends. This CDR3 has 13 amino acids.

This clonotype was picked up many times. This chain links TRBV7-2 with TRBJ2-3; 9 nucleotides match TRBD2. V shed 1 base, J shed 2 bases, and the junction held 7 bases outside the gene matches. Germline values: CDR1 SGHTA, CDR2 FQGNSA. The CDR3 is 17 amino acids. In DNA, the CDR3 is TGTGCCAGCAGCTTAGGTCCACTAGCGGGCAACACAGATACGCAGTATTTT. Its protein is CASSLGPLAGNTDTQYF.

V and J are TRBV29-1 and TRBJ2-7; D is perhaps TRBD1 (6 bases). V gave up 7 bases and J gave up 6 bases, with 10 bases separating them. The CDR3 spans 10 residues. Germline V gives CDR1 SQVTM, CDR2 ANQGSEA. The CDR3 is CSALGGEQYF. The CDR3 nucleotides read TGCAGCGCTTTAGGGGGCGAGCAGTACTTC.

This clonotype was seen only a few times. The chain recombines TRBV7-9 with TRBJ2-2; D ambiguous. In germline, CDR1 is SEHNR, CDR2 FQNEAQ (reference sequence). CDR3 length equals 15 residues. V lost 0 bases to trimming and J lost 4 bases, with 9 bases between them. DNA for the CDR3: TGTGCCAGCAGCTTAGCTGGTCTGGGCACCGGGGAGCTGTTTTTT. It codes for CASSLAGLGTGELFF.

The table lists this clonotype with a few counts. Since no conserved phenylalanine or tryptophan closes the CDR3, a read error is the likely cause. The chain combines TRBV5-1 with TRBJ2-7; D might be TRBD1 (5 bases). V dropped 0 bases and J dropped 3 bases, with 7 bases sitting between them. The CDR3 contains 13 residues. From germline, CDR1 is SGHRS and CDR2 YFSETQ. Here the CDR3 DNA reads TGCGCCAGCAGCTTGGAGCAGGGCTACGAGCAGTACCTC. Amino acid sequence: CASSLEQGYEQYL.

This clonotype has only a few counts. The chain has TRBV18 and TRBJ1-1, with D perhaps matching TRBD1 (5 bases). Trimming took 3 bases from V and 0 from J, leaving 14 bases between them. The CDR3 totals 16 residues. In germline, CDR1 is KGHSH, CDR2 LQKENI. Here the CDR3 reads CASSPGGAGMNTEAFF. The CDR3 DNA reads TGTGCCAGCTCACCTGGAGGGGCGGGCATGAACACTGAAGCTTTCTTT.

A single count supports this clonotype. The genes are TRBV6-2 or TRBV6-3 and TRBJ2-2; maybe TRBD1 (6 bases). Per germline, CDR1 MNHEY and CDR2 SVGEGT. This CDR3 is 14 amino acids long. V gave up 8 bases and J gave up 5 bases, with 15 bases separating them. CDR3: CASRRDTITGELFF. The CDR3 coding sequence is TGTGCCAGCCGCCGGGACACGATAACCGGGGAGCTGTTTTTT.